This T cell receptor beta chain was identified in a study of blood T cells in healthy people across ages. Study-level information: Template switching retrieved approximately one barcoded beta molecule for each two T cells. Whole-study findings and limits: Estimated diversity that came from one million T cells was considered an underestimate.

As concerns this clonotype: Its antigen is unidentified.

With a J-beta primer mix and a sample-barcoded 5' primer, a second PCR ran roughly 6 to 12 cycles. A 12-random-nucleotide template-switch adaptor tagged each cDNA molecule. MiXCR, applied by TCRdb to the 5' RACE reads, yields one record per CDR3 protein. This sample has 700,000 or so distinct CDR3 sequences, with approximately 22% found just once. The V end lost 1 base, the J end lost 0 bases, and 12 bases lay between the germline ends. This CDR3 region has 16 residues. Germline V gene data show CDR1 as ENHRY and CDR2 as SYGVKD. The sequenced material came from blood. The V and J genes are TRBV10-3 and TRBJ1-2; no definite D call. The receptor was derived from a man aged 70-80 years in good health. The chain's CDR3 is CAISELGSASNYGYTF. CDR3 DNA: TGTGCCATCAGTGAGTTGGGTAGCGCTTCTAACTATGGCTACACCTTC.